Listed below are T cell receptor beta chains from one sample, sequenced in a study of blood T cell repertoires in COVID-19. The protocol was immunoSEQ multiplex PCR, while the TCRdb copy is restricted to in-frame clones and leaves out a portion. Of about 170,000 clones in the sample, roughly 93% are singletons; the top ten hold 4.5% to 5%. Sequencing was performed on peripheral blood. These receptors all come from a man between 18 and 29 years old with COVID-19, enrolled during active disease. Each CDR3 is given with its conserved first and last residue. D genes are given only for firm matches. Some rows have no size entry. The others give once, few or many, or a class for an expanded clone.

CDR3,DNA,length,J,V,D,size
CASSFSSPGVSYNSPLHF,TGCGCCAGCAGCTTCAGTTCGCCAGGGGTATCCTATAATTCACCCCTCCACTTT,18,TRBJ1-6,TRBV5-1,NA,NA
CASSSQGRQPQHF,TGTGCCAGCAGTTCACAGGGTCGACAGCCCCAGCATTTT,13,TRBJ1-5,TRBV6-5,NA,NA
CAWNRLAGTDTQYF,TGTGCCTGGAACAGACTAGCGGGCACAGATACGCAGTATTTT,14,TRBJ2-3,TRBV30,TRBD2,once
CASSSGRVRSNQPQHF,TGTGCCAGCAGTTCCGGGAGGGTAAGGAGCAATCAGCCCCAGCATTTT,16,TRBJ1-5,TRBV6-2/TRBV6-3,NA,NA
CATGGTSSNEQFF,TGTGCCACTGGGGGGACGTCTTCCAATGAGCAGTTCTTC,13,TRBJ2-1,TRBV2,NA,NA
CASSQGLSSSYNEQFF,TGTGCCAGCAGCCAAGGGCTTTCCAGCTCCTACAATGAGCAGTTCTTC,16,TRBJ2-1,TRBV14,NA,NA
CASILYPGGPYNEQFF,TGTGCCAGCATCCTGTACCCGGGAGGACCGTACAATGAGCAGTTCTTC,16,TRBJ2-1,TRBV11-2,TRBD2,once
CASSLWTYLTGQGTDEQFF,TGTGCCAGCAGTTTATGGACCTATTTGACGGGACAGGGGACGGATGAGCAGTTCTTC,19,TRBJ2-1,TRBV28,TRBD1,NA
CASSLVRGGEAFF,TGTGCCAGCAGCTTAGTGAGGGGGGGAGAAGCTTTCTTT,13,TRBJ1-1,TRBV7-6,NA,NA
CASSRGLIYNEQFF,TGCGCCAGCAGCCGCGGGTTGATCTACAATGAGCAGTTCTTC,14,TRBJ2-1,TRBV4-3,NA,NA
CASSAGTSGYEQYF,TGCGCCAGCAGTGCCGGGACTAGCGGGTACGAGCAGTACTTC,14,TRBJ2-7,TRBV10-2,TRBD2,once
CASSSTGGASYEQYF,TGCGCCAGCAGCTCAACAGGGGGCGCATCCTACGAGCAGTACTTC,15,TRBJ2-7,TRBV5-1,TRBD1,NA
CAISERREVFTDTQYF,TGTGCCATCAGTGAGAGGCGGGAGGTGTTCACAGATACGCAGTATTTT,16,TRBJ2-3,TRBV10-3,TRBD2,NA
CASKVRLPYNEQFF,TGTGCCAGCAAGGTCAGGCTGCCCTACAATGAGCAGTTCTTC,14,TRBJ2-1,TRBV2,NA,NA
CATDLPQGRNTGELFF,TGTGCCACCGACTTACCCCAGGGGAGGAACACCGGGGAGCTGTTTTTT,16,TRBJ2-2,TRBV27,NA,NA
CASSVGPGGGFGYTF,TGTGCCAGCAGCGTAGGCCCTGGGGGAGGATTTGGCTACACCTTC,15,TRBJ1-2,TRBV9,NA,NA